These 27 T cell receptor beta chains were all obtained from the same sample, sequenced in a study of cytomegalovirus exposure and HLA in healthy donors. The PCR used 60 Vbeta and 13 Jbeta primers. Data came from immunoSEQ multiplex PCR; TCRdb stores just in-frame clones and leaves some out. The sample holds more than 150,000 clones; over 75% are singletons and the top ten take roughly 0.24%. The sample comprised PBMCs. These receptors all come from a girl under three years old in good health and CMV-seronegative.

This clone was observed a few times. The chain uses TRBV10-1 and TRBJ2-1; perhaps TRBD1 as D (5 bases). Trimming pared 4 bases from V and 8 bases from J, leaving 12 bases between. The CDR3 is made up of 13 amino acids. The germline V gene has CDR1 WNHNN and CDR2 SYGVQD (reference sequence). The CDR3 DNA follows: TGCGCCAGCAGTGTATATTGGGGCTATGAGCAGTTCTTC. Residues: CASSVYWGYEQFF.

The rearrangement joins TRBV5-4 to TRBJ2-7, with a tentative D call TRBD2 (5 bases). Germline V gene data show CDR1 as SGHNT and CDR2 as YYREEE (reference sequence). V lost 0 bases and J 5 bases, leaving 15 bases between the germline ends. This CDR3 has 15 amino acids. DNA of the CDR3: TGTGCCAGCAGCTTGGTTTCGGGGTCAAAAAACGAGCAGTACTTC. Its translation: CASSLVSGSKNEQYF.

The chain couples TRBV27 to TRBJ1-6, with 9 bases matching TRBD1. Germline V CDR1 and CDR2: MNHEY, SMNVEV (reference sequence). V lost 6 bases, J lost 7 bases, and 13 bases stayed unmatched. The CDR3 covers 17 residues. CDR3 DNA: TGTGCCAGCAGCGCGGACAGGGGAACAATGAAGAATTCACCCCTCCACTTT. Translating it yields CASSADRGTMKNSPLHF.

This clone was detected only a few times. The DNA for the CDR3 is TGTGCCAGCAGTGCCCCGACTAGCGGGGACGAGCAGTACTTC. It yields the protein CASSAPTSGDEQYF. The chain couples TRBV25-1 to TRBJ2-7; 11 bases are shared with TRBD2. With 4 bases clipped from V and 5 bases from J, the junction kept 4 bases outside the gene matches. The CDR3 extends over 14 amino acids. In germline, CDR1 is MGHDK, CDR2 SYGVNS.

This clone has just one count. Here the CDR3 DNA reads TGTGCCAGCTCACCACCGAGGGCAGGGGGCGGGGATGAGCAGTTCTTC. This encodes CASSPPRAGGGDEQFF. The chain joins TRBV18 to TRBJ2-1; 8 bases map to TRBD1. V lost 0 bases and J lost 8; bases outside the gene matches: 9. CDR1 is KGHSH, CDR2 LQKENI, per germline. CDR3 length equals 16 residues.

This sequence joins TRBV27 and TRBJ2-1; TRBD2 matches 8 bases. This CDR3 is 14 amino acids long. Germline assignment: CDR1 MNHEY and CDR2 SMNVEV (reference sequence). With V trimmed by 5 bases and J by 7 bases, 7 bases remained unmatched. This chain's CDR3 is CASSMTSAVNEQFF. The CDR3 coding sequence is TGTGCCAGCAGTATGACTAGCGCGGTTAATGAGCAGTTCTTC.

The chain combines TRBV4-2 with TRBJ2-3; 10 positions agree with TRBD2. Germline loops: CDR1 LGHNA, CDR2 YNFKEQ. Trimming removed 0 bases from V and 6 bases from J; junction bases left unmatched: 3. The CDR3 contains 15 residues. The CDR3 DNA sequence: TGTGCCAGCAGCCAAGAGACTAGCGGGTCTGATACGCAGTATTTT. As protein: CASSQETSGSDTQYF.

CDR3: CASRPLGEREKLFF. The DNA for the CDR3 is TGTGCCAGCAGACCACTCGGGGAGAGAGAAAAACTGTTTTTT. This sequence joins TRBV27 and TRBJ1-4, with D hard to call. From germline, CDR1 is MNHEY and CDR2 SMNVEV (reference sequence). The CDR3 sequence is 14 residues long. V lost 6 bases, J lost 8 bases, and 16 bases lay in between. Full variable domain (missing parts from reference TRBV27 and TRBJ1-4): EAQVTQNPRYLITVTGKKLTVTCSQNMNHEYMSWYRQDPGLGLRQIYYSMNVEVTDKGDVPEGYKVSRKEKRNFPLILESPSPNQTSLYFCASRPLGEREKLFFGSGTQLSVL.

This chain uses TRBV6-5 with TRBJ2-1; tentatively, D is TRBD2 (6 bases). The CDR3 sequence is 11 residues long. V lost 10 bases, J lost 5 bases, and 9 bases lay in between. Germline-derived CDR1 and CDR2 are MNHEY and SVGAGI. The CDR3 coding sequence is TGTGCCACGGGGGAGGACAATGAGCAGTTCTTC. Amino acid sequence: CATGEDNEQFF.

This sequence joins TRBV9 and TRBJ2-1; 14 nucleotides align to TRBD2. This CDR3 region has 19 residues. The germline gives CDR1 SGDLS, CDR2 YYNGEE. J was trimmed by 3 bases and V by 0 bases; bases with no gene match: 8. CDR3 nucleotide sequence: TGTGCCAGCAGCGTAGATCCGGGACTAGCGGGAGTGATCTACAATGAGCAGTTCTTC. Its protein is CASSVDPGLAGVIYNEQFF.

V usage is TRBV4-1 and J usage is TRBJ1-3; a weak D match, TRBD1 (6 bases). Trimming took off 3 bases at V and 2 bases at J, with 11 bases between the two ends. This CDR3 is 15 amino acids long. Germline lookup yields CDR1 MGHRA and CDR2 YSYEKL. The CDR3 DNA follows: TGCGCCAGCAGCCAGAACAGGGAAACTGGAAACACCATATATTTT. Translation gives CASSQNRETGNTIYF.

The rearrangement links TRBV7-3 to TRBJ2-1, with 11 bases that match TRBD2. CDR1 is SGHTA, CDR2 FQGTGA, per germline. J was trimmed by 4 bases and V by 5 bases; bases with no gene match: 10. This CDR3 has 17 residues. CDR3 residues: CASSLLSGRGIYNEQFF. The CDR3 nucleotides read TGTGCCAGCAGCCTACTTAGCGGGAGGGGAATTTACAATGAGCAGTTCTTC.

The chain has TRBV2 and TRBJ1-1; 9 nucleotides align to TRBD1. This CDR3 is 13 amino acids long. V lost 8 bases to trimming and J lost 4 bases; unmatched junction nucleotides: 5. Germline V CDR1 and CDR2: SNHLY, FYNNEI. The CDR3 DNA sequence: TGTGCCAGCCCACAGGGGGCAGTCACTGAAGCTTTCTTT. Its protein product is CASPQGAVTEAFF.

The chain carries TRBV5-1 and TRBJ2-5, with D uncertain. V lost 0 bases and J lost 3, with 9 bases in between. Germline V gene sequence: CDR1 SGHRS, CDR2 YFSETQ. CDR3 length: 14 residues. The CDR3 here is CASSLGTDKETQYF. The CDR3 DNA is TGCGCCAGCAGCTTGGGTACAGACAAAGAGACCCAGTACTTC.

CDR3 in DNA: TGTGCCAGCAGCCAAGGCGGGACAGGGAACACTGAAGCTTTCTTT. It is translated as CASSQGGTGNTEAFF. The rearrangement uses TRBV4-2 and TRBJ1-1, with 8 bases lining up with TRBD1. The CDR3 extends over 15 amino acids. V trimming: 1 base; J trimming: 1 base; junction bases outside the gene matches: 2. Germline assignment: CDR1 LGHNA and CDR2 YNFKEQ.

The chain employs TRBV5-1 and TRBJ2-5, with 8 bases fitting TRBD2. With 4 bases clipped from V and 3 bases from J, the junction kept 8 bases outside the gene matches. This CDR3 has 15 amino acids. Germline V CDR1 and CDR2: SGHRS, YFSETQ. CDR3 residues: CASSATGTSEETQYF. As DNA, the CDR3 is TGCGCCAGCAGCGCTACCGGGACTAGTGAAGAGACCCAGTACTTC. Supplemented by reference TRBV5-1 and TRBJ2-5, the full variable domain reads KAGVTQTPRYLIKTRGQQVTLSCSPISGHRSVSWYQQTPGQGLQFLFEYFSETQRNKGNFPGRFSGRQFSNSRSEMNVSTLELGDSALYLCASSATGTSEETQYFGPGTRLLVL.

The sample holds a few counts of this clone. The V gene is TRBV29-1, the J gene TRBJ1-2; D is possibly TRBD1 (5 bases). The germline V gene encodes CDR1 SQVTM and CDR2 ANQGSEA. V lost 4 bases to trimming and J lost 8 bases, with 14 bases between them. This CDR3 spans 12 amino acids. The DNA for the CDR3 is TGCAGCGTTGTGGACACTGCTTGCGGCTACACCTTC. Its translation: CSVVDTACGYTF.

This chain joins TRBV7-2 and TRBJ1-3, with 8 positions matching TRBD1. There are 16 residues in the CDR3. CDR1 and CDR2 from the germline V gene are SGHTA and FQGNSA. Germline trimming cut 5 bases from V and 4 bases from J; bases unmatched to any gene: 10. DNA of the CDR3: TGTGCCAGCAGCCCAGGACAGGGATTTTCCGGAAACACCATATATTTT. Protein product: CASSPGQGFSGNTIYF.

The chain combines TRBV10-3 with TRBJ1-2; 8 bases map to TRBD1. Germline V gene data show CDR1 as ENHRY and CDR2 as SYGVKD. The V and J ends lost 7 bases and 0 bases, in that order; junction bases with no gene match: 7. CDR3 length: 15 residues. The CDR3 DNA reads as TGTGCCATCACCCGAGACAGGGGAGCTAACTATGGCTACACCTTC. This encodes CAITRDRGANYGYTF.

V gene TRBV7-9 combines with J gene TRBJ1-1, with D perhaps TRBD1 (6 bases). Looked up from germline, CDR1 is SEHNR and CDR2 is FQNEAQ (reference sequence). The CDR3 loop spans 13 amino acids. V shed 5 bases and J shed 6 bases, with 13 bases lying between them. CDR3 in amino acids: CASSIQGGAEAFF. The CDR3 coding sequence is TGTGCCAGCAGCATACAGGGAGGGGCTGAAGCTTTCTTT.

This clone has more than one count but fewer than ten. The chain links TRBV5-8 to TRBJ1-5; D is uncertain. Deletions cut 4 bases from V and 7 bases from J, with 9 bases between. The CDR3 totals 12 residues. In germline, CDR1 is SGHTS, CDR2 YDEGEE. The chain's CDR3 is CASSPTGQPQHF. The CDR3 bases are TGTGCCAGCAGCCCCACGGGACAGCCCCAGCATTTT.

The J gene is TRBJ1-4, the V gene TRBV19, with TRBD1 identical over 10 bases. CDR3 length: 14 residues. In germline, CDR1 is LNHDA, CDR2 SQIVND (reference sequence). The V segment lost 5 bases and the J segment 8 bases; nucleotides outside the gene matches: 5. The CDR3 nucleotides are TGTGCCAGTAGTGCCGGGACAGGGGAAGAAAAACTGTTTTTT. Residues: CASSAGTGEEKLFF.

The CDR3 is CASSLDRLSYEQYF. CDR3 DNA: TGTGCCAGCAGTCTCGACAGGCTCTCCTACGAGCAGTACTTC. The chain carries TRBV6-1 and TRBJ2-7; perhaps TRBD1 as D (6 bases). This CDR3 spans 14 amino acids. V lost 5 bases and J lost 0, with 11 bases in between. From germline, CDR1 is MNHNS and CDR2 SASEGT.

This clone was seen only once. The rearrangement uses TRBV4-1 and TRBJ2-7; perhaps TRBD1 as D (5 bases). Deletions cut 1 base from V and 6 bases from J, with 16 bases between. The CDR3 extends over 15 amino acids. Per the germline V gene, CDR1 is MGHRA and CDR2 is YSYEKL. CDR3 amino acids: CASSQAGTGAREQYF. CDR3 coding DNA: TGCGCCAGCAGCCAAGCAGGAACAGGAGCTCGCGAGCAGTACTTC.

The V and J genes are TRBV18 and TRBJ2-3; D is perhaps TRBD2 (7 bases). This CDR3 contains 17 residues. Trimming shortened V by 4 bases and J by 2 bases, and 19 bases separated the two germline ends. Germline assignment: CDR1 KGHSH and CDR2 LQKENI. The CDR3 reads CASSHGGGGDTTDTQYF. CDR3 bases: TGTGCCAGCTCACACGGAGGTGGGGGGGACACCACAGATACGCAGTATTTT.

The chain joins TRBV30 to TRBJ1-5; the D gene is possibly TRBD1 (6 bases). V was trimmed by 4 bases and J by 5 bases, leaving 9 bases between them. There are 12 residues in the CDR3. CDR1 GTSNPN and CDR2 SVGIG come from the germline V gene (reference sequence). The CDR3 DNA reads TGTGCCTGGAAGGGGGGGGATCAGCCCCAGCATTTT. The encoded protein is CAWKGGDQPQHF.

The chain couples TRBV11-2 to TRBJ2-7; a possible D gene is TRBD2 (6 bases). The CDR3 extends over 15 amino acids. CDR1 is SGHAT, CDR2 FQNNGV, per germline. The V gene lost 3 bases and the J gene lost 1 base, with 13 bases spanning the gap. Written as DNA, the CDR3 is TGTGCCAGCAGCTTTTACGGAGGGAGTTCCTACGAGCAGTACTTC. As protein: CASSFYGGSSYEQYF.